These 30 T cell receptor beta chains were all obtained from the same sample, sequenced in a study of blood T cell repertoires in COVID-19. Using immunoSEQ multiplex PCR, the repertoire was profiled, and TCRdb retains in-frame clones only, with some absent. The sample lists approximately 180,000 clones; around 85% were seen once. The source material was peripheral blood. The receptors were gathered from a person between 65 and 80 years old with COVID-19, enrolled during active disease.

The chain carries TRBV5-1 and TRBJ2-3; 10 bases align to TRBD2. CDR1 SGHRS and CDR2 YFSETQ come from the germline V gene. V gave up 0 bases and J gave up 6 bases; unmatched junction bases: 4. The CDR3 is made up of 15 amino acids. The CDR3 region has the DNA TGCGCCAGCAGCTTGGGCCTAGCGGGAGTTGATACGCAGTATTTT. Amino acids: CASSLGLAGVDTQYF.

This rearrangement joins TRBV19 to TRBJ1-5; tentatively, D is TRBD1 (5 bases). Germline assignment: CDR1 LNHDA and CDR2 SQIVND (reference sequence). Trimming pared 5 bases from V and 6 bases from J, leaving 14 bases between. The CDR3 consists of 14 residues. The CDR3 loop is CASSLGQNSQPQHF. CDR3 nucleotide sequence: TGTGCCAGTAGTTTGGGGCAGAATAGTCAGCCCCAGCATTTT. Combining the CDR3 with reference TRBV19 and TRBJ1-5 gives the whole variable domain DGGITQSPKYLFRKEGQNVTLSCEQNLNHDAMYWYRQDPGQGLRLIYYSQIVNDFQKGDIAEGYSVSREKKESFPLTVTSAQKNPTAFYLCASSLGQNSQPQHFGDGTRLSIL.

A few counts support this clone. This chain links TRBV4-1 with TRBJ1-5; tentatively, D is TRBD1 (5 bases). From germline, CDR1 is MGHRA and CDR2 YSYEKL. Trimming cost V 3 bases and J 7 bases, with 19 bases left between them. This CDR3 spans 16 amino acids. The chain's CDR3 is CASSQAPGRAGQPQHF. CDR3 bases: TGCGCCAGCAGCCAGGCCCCAGGGAGAGCGGGGCAGCCCCAGCATTTT.

The DNA for the CDR3 is TGCGCCAGCAGCTTTGACAAATCGCTATCCTACGAGCAGTACTTC. Protein sequence: CASSFDKSLSYEQYF. The V gene is TRBV5-1, the J gene TRBJ2-7; D unclear. The CDR3 consists of 15 residues. V lost 2 bases, J lost 1 base, and 13 bases lay in between. CDR1 SGHRS and CDR2 YFSETQ come from the germline V gene. Based on the CDR3 plus reference TRBV5-1 and TRBJ2-7, the full variable domain is KAGVTQTPRYLIKTRGQQVTLSCSPISGHRSVSWYQQTPGQGLQFLFEYFSETQRNKGNFPGRFSGRQFSNSRSEMNVSTLELGDSALYLCASSFDKSLSYEQYFGPGTRLTVT.

CDR3 bases: TGCGCCAGCAGCCAAGATTCGGAGAAGAACTATGGCTACACCTTC. Protein product: CASSQDSEKNYGYTF. This rearrangement joins TRBV4-3 to TRBJ1-2; D ambiguous. Germline CDR1 LGHNA, CDR2 YSLEER. V was trimmed by 0 bases and J by 2 bases, leaving 10 bases between them. The CDR3 runs 15 residues.

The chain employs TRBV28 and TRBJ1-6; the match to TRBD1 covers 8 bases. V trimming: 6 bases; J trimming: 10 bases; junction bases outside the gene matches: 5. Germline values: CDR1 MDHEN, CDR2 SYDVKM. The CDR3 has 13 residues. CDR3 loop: CASSATGVSPLHF. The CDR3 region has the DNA TGTGCCAGCAGCGCGACAGGGGTATCACCCCTCCACTTT. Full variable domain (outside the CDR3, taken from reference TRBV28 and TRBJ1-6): DVKVTQSSRYLVKRTGEKVFLECVQDMDHENMFWYRQDPGLGLRLIYFSYDVKMKEKGDIPEGYSVSREKKERFSLILESASTNQTSMYLCASSATGVSPLHFGNGTRLTVT.

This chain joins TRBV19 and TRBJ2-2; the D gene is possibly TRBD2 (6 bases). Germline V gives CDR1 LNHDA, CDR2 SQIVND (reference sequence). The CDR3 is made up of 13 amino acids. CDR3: CGSRRESTGELFF. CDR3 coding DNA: TGTGGCTCTCGGCGGGAAAGCACCGGGGAGCTGTTTTTT.

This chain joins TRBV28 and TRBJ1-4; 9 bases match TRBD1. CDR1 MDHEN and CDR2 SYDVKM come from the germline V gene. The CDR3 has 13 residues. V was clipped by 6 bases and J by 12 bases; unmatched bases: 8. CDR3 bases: TGTGCCAGCAGGCGGGACAGGGCCGGCGAACTGTTTTTT. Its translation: CASRRDRAGELFF.

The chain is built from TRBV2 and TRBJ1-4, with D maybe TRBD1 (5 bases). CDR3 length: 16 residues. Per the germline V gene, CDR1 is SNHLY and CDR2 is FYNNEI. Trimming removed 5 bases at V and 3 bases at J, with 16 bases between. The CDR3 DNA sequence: TGTGCCAGCAGTCCACGGACAAGCACGGCTAATGAAAAACTGTTTTTT. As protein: CASSPRTSTANEKLFF.

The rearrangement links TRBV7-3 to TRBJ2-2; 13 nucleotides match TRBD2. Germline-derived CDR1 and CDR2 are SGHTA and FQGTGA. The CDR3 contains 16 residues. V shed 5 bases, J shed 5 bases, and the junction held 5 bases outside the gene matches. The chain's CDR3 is CASSPGLAGATGELFF. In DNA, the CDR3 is TGTGCCAGCAGCCCAGGACTAGCGGGGGCGACCGGGGAGCTGTTTTTT.

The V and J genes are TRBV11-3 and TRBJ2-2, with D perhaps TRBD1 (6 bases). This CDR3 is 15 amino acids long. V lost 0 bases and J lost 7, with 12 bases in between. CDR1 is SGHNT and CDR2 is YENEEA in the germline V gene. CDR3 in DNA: TGTGCCAGCAGCTTAGATGGACAGATAAACGGGGAGCTGTTTTTT. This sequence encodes CASSLDGQINGELFF. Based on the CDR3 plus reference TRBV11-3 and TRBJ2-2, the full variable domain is EAGVVQSPRYKIIEKKQPVAFWCNPISGHNTLYWYLQNLGQGPELLIRYENEEAVDDSQLPKDRFSAERLKGVDSTLKIQPAELGDSAVYLCASSLDGQINGELFFGEGSRLTVL.

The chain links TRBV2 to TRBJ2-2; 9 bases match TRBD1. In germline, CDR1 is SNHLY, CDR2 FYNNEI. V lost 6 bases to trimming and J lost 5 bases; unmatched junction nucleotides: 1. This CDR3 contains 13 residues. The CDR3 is CASRGQGTGELFF. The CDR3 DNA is TGTGCCAGCAGGGGACAGGGTACCGGGGAGCTGTTTTTT.

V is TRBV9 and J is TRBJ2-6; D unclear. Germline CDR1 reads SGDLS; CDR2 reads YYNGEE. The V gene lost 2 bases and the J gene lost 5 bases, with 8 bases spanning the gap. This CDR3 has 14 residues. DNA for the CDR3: TGTGCCAGCAGCGTGGAGTTGTGGGCCAACGTCCTGACTTTC. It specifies CASSVELWANVLTF. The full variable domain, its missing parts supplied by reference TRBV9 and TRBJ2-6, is DSGVTQTPKHLITATGQRVTLRCSPRSGDLSVYWYQQSLDQGLQFLIQYYNGEERAKGNILERFSAQQFPDLHSELNLSSLELGDSALYFCASSVELWANVLTFGAGSRLTVL.

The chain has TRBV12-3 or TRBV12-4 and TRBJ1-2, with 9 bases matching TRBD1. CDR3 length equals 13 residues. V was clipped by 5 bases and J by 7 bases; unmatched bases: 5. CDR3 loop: CASSENRGLGYTF. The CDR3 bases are TGTGCCAGCAGTGAAAACAGGGGGCTTGGCTACACCTTC.

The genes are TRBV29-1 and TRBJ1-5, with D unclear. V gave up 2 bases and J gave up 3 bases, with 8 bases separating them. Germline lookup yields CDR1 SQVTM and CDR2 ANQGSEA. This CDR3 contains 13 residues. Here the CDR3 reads CSVETGYNQPQHF. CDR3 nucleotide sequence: TGCAGCGTTGAAACCGGGTACAATCAGCCCCAGCATTTT.

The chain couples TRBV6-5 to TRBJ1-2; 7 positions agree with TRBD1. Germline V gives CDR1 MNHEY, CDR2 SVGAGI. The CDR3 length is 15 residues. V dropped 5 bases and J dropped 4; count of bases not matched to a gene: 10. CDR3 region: CASSKSTGNGYGYTF. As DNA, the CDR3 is TGTGCCAGCAGTAAATCGACAGGGAACGGCTATGGCTACACCTTC.

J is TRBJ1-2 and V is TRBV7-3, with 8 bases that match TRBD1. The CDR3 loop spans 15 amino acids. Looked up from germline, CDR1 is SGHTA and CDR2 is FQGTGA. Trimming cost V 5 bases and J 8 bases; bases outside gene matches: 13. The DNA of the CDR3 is TGTGCCAGCAGCGCTTCCGGGACAGGCGCTGGAGGCTACACCTTC. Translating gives CASSASGTGAGGYTF.

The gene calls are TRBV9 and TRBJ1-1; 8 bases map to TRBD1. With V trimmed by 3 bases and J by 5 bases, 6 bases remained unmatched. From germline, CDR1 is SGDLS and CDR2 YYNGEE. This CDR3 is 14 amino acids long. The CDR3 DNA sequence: TGTGCCAGCAGCGAGACAGGGGTGATTACTGAAGCTTTCTTT. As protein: CASSETGVITEAFF.

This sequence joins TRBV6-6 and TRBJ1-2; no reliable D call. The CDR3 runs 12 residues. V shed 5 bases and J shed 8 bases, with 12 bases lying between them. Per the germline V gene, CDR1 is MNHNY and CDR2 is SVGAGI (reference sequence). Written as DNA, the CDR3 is TGTGCCAGCAGTGGGAGGTCGGAAGGCTACACCTTC. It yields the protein CASSGRSEGYTF.

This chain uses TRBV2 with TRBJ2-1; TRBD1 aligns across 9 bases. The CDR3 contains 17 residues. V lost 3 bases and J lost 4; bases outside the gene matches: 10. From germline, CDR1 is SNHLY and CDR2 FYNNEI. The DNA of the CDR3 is TGTGCCAGCAGTGACCGCATACCGGGACAGGGTTACAATGAGCAGTTCTTC. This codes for CASSDRIPGQGYNEQFF.

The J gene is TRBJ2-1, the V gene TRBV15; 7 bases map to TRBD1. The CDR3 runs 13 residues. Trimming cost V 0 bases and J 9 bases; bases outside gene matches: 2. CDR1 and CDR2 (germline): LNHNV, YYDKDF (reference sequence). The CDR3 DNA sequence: TGTGCCACCAGCAGAGATCCAGGGGGTGAGCAGTTCTTC. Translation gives CATSRDPGGEQFF.

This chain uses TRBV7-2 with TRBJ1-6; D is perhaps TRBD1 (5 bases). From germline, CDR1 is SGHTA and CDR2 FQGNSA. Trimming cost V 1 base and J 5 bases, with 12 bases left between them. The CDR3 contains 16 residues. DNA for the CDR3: TGTGCCAGCAGCTTAGGGCCCGGGGGTAATAATTCACCCCTCCACTTT. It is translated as CASSLGPGGNNSPLHF.

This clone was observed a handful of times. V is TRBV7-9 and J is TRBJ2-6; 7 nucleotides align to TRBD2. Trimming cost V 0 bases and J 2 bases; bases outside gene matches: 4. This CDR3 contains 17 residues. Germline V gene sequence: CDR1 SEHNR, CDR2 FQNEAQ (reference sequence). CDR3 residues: CASSLAAGVAGANVLTF. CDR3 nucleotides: TGTGCCAGCAGCTTAGCGGCGGGAGTGGCTGGGGCCAACGTCCTGACTTTC.

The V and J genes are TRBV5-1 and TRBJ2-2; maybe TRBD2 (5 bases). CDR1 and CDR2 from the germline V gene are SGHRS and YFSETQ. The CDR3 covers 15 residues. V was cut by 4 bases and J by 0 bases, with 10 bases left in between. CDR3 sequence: CASSERSTNTGELFF. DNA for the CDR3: TGCGCCAGCAGCGAGCGGTCAACGAACACCGGGGAGCTGTTTTTT.

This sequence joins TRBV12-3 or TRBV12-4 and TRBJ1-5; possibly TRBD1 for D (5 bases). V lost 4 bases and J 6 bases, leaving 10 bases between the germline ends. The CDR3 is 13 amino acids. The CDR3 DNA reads TGTGCCAGCAGTTCCCCCCAGGGTCAGCCCCAGCATTTT. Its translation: CASSSPQGQPQHF.

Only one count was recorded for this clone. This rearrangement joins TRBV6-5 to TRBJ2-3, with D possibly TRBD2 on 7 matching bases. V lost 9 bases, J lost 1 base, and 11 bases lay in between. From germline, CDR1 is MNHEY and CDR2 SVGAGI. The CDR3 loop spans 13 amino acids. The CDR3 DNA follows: TGTGCCAGTGGGGGGGGCCGCACAGATACGCAGTATTTT. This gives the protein CASGGGRTDTQYF.

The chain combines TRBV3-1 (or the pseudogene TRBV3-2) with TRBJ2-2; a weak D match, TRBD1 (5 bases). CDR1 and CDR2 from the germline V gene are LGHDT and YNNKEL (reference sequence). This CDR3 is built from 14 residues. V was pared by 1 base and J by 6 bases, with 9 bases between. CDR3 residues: CASSQGTSAGELFF. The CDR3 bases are TGTGCCAGCAGCCAAGGGACATCAGCCGGGGAGCTGTTTTTT.

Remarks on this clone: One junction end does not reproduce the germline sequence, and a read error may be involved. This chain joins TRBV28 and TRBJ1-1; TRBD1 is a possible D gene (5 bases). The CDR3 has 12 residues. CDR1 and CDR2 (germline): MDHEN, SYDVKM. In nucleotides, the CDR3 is TGTGCCACAAATGGGGGGAACGCTGAAGCTTTCTTT. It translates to CATNGGNAEAFF.

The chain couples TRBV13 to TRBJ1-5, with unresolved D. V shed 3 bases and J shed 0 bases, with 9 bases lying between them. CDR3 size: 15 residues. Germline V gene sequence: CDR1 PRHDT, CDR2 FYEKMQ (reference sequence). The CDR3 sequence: CASSFGGSSNQPQHF. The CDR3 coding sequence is TGTGCCAGCAGCTTCGGAGGAAGTAGCAATCAGCCCCAGCATTTT.

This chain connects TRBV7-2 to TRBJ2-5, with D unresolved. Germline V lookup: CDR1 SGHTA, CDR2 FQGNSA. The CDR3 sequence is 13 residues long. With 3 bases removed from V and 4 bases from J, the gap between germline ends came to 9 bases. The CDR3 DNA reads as TGTGCCAGCAGCTTCGGTCTAGTAGAGACCCAGTACTTC. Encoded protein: CASSFGLVETQYF.